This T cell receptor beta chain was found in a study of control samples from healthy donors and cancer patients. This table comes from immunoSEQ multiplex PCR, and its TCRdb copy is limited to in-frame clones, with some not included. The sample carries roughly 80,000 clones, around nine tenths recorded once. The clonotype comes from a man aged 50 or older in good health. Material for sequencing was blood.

The CDR3 region has the DNA TGTGCCAGTAGTATCGGGGTACCCGGGGAGCTGTTTTTT. Residues: CASSIGVPGELFF. The chain links TRBV19 to TRBJ2-2; weak D call: TRBD2 (5 bases). Trimming removed 3 bases from V and 6 bases from J, with 8 bases in between. Germline CDR1 reads LNHDA; CDR2 reads SQIVND (reference sequence). The CDR3 covers 13 residues.